This TCR beta chain was identified in a study of neurological immune-mediated disorders. The CDR3 extends over 13 amino acids. Germline V gene lookup returns CDR1 SEHNR and CDR2 FQNEAQ (reference sequence). About this clonotype itself: A read error is possible here, since a much larger clone lies one base away.

TCRdb called the 5' RACE reads again in MiXCR, with one record for every CDR3 protein. The sample lists around 130,000 distinct CDR3 sequences, approximately 3.2% seen once, with around 1.2% in the top ten. This receptor was identified in a woman in her 30s with multiple sclerosis. V usage is TRBV7-9 and J usage is TRBJ2-7; D possibly corresponds to TRBD2 (5 bases). Sequencing input: PBMCs. The chain's CDR3 is CVSSLAPGDEQYF. Here the CDR3 DNA reads TGTGTCAGCAGCTTAGCGCCCGGGGACGAGCAGTACTTC.